This T cell receptor beta chain was documented in a study of shared clonotypes between healthy human individuals. General observations from the study: Represented genetic and exposure-history diversity was restricted by having few donors. An expected dependence of interdonor clonotype sharing on sequencing depth was noted.

At the deep level, the assay was run. Repertoires were generated with immunoSEQ multiplex PCR, while TCRdb's copy carries only in-frame clones and drops some. The data contain about 500,000 clones, 70% to 80% of them singletons. A note on this clone: Its matching antigen is unknown.

The CDR3 has 14 residues. V gave up 4 bases and J gave up 1 base; unmatched junction bases: 3. Germline values: CDR1 LNHNV, CDR2 YYDKDF (reference sequence). All of the donors resided in Nashville, Tennessee, and each was a Caucasian adult. The clonotype was recovered from a woman in her thirties or forties in good health. Some clones in this sample may be carry-over from other donors' samples. Sequenced: PBMCs. V gene TRBV15 combines with J gene TRBJ2-5, with 7 positions matching TRBD1. The CDR3, as DNA: TGTGCCACCAGCACAGGACAGGTCCAAGAGACCCAGTACTTC. Protein product: CATSTGQVQETQYF.